Each of the 10 T cell receptor beta chains below was sequenced from the same sample in a study of PD-1 blockade in classical Hodgkin lymphoma. Patients all relapsed after autologous stem cell transplantation, and there was variation in brentuximab vedotin exposure. Magnetic negative selection of thawed PBMCs yielded the CD8+ T cells. Data came from immunoSEQ multiplex PCR; TCRdb stores just in-frame clones and leaves some out. The sample consists of 25,000 to 30,000 clones, approximately 86% of them appearing once. Material: CD8+ T cells from blood, obtained at baseline. The origin of the receptors is a human donor with classical Hodgkin lymphoma.

This clone was recorded a few times. This chain links TRBV4-2 with TRBJ1-5, with TRBD1 as a possible D gene (6 bases). There are 16 residues in the CDR3. The V end lost 2 bases, the J end lost 0 bases, and 11 bases lay between the germline ends. Germline loops: CDR1 LGHNA, CDR2 YNFKEQ. CDR3 residues: CASSQFQGPSNQPQHF. The DNA of the CDR3 is TGTGCCAGCAGCCAATTCCAGGGGCCTAGCAATCAGCCCCAGCATTTT.

The rearrangement uses TRBV19 and TRBJ2-7; D unclear. Germline values: CDR1 LNHDA, CDR2 SQIVND (reference sequence). The CDR3 sequence is 13 residues long. V was shortened by 1 base and J by 2 bases, with 6 bases between the two germline ends. The CDR3 spells CASSIAVPYEQYF. The CDR3 DNA reads as TGTGCCAGTAGTATAGCCGTACCCTACGAGCAGTACTTC.

The chain is built from TRBV13 and TRBJ2-3, with 7 bases fitting TRBD2. J gave up 0 bases and V 5 bases, and 14 bases lay outside the gene matches. The CDR3 contains 18 residues. CDR1 PRHDT and CDR2 FYEKMQ come from the germline V gene (reference sequence). The CDR3 DNA is TGTGCCAGCAGCCCCAACCCCGTTTGGGAGGGGAGCACAGATACGCAGTATTTT. Translated, it gives CASSPNPVWEGSTDTQYF. Complete variable domain (other parts from reference TRBV13 and TRBJ2-3): AAGVIQSPRHLIKEKRETATLKCYPIPRHDTVYWYQQGPGQDPQFLISFYEKMQSDKGSIPDRFSAQQFSDYHSELNMSSLELGDSALYFCASSPNPVWEGSTDTQYFGPGTRLTVL.

The genes are TRBV7-9 and TRBJ2-3; 9 bases are a match to TRBD2. The CDR3 spans 18 residues. Looked up from germline, CDR1 is SEHNR and CDR2 is FQNEAQ (reference sequence). Trimming removed 2 bases from V and 4 bases from J; junction bases left unmatched: 13. This CDR3 reads CASSLPTSGPGDSDTQYF. The CDR3 region has the DNA TGTGCCAGCAGCTTACCCACTAGCGGGCCTGGAGATTCAGATACGCAGTATTTT.

V and J are TRBV9 and TRBJ1-2; D may be TRBD1 (5 bases). Germline V gives CDR1 SGDLS, CDR2 YYNGEE. V was cut by 0 bases and J by 4 bases, with 13 bases left in between. This CDR3 contains 15 residues. CDR3 in DNA: TGTGCCAGCAGCGTAGGGTCCCAGGGAAGCTATGGCTACACCTTC. It encodes CASSVGSQGSYGYTF.

Only a few counts were recorded for this clone. V is TRBV4-1 and J is TRBJ1-2; D remains ambiguous. The CDR3 has 15 amino acids. CDR1 and CDR2 from the germline V gene are MGHRA and YSYEKL. Trimming cost V 0 bases and J 1 base, with 9 bases left between them. This CDR3 is CASSQEGLNNYGYTF. The CDR3 coding sequence is TGCGCCAGCAGCCAAGAAGGACTCAATAACTATGGCTACACCTTC.

The V call is TRBV11-2, the J call TRBJ2-3, with TRBD2 matching over 7 bases. CDR3 length equals 16 residues. The germline V gene has CDR1 SGHAT and CDR2 FQNNGV. V was clipped by 0 bases and J by 3 bases; unmatched bases: 6. Here the CDR3 reads CASSLDWERGTDTQYF. The DNA for the CDR3 is TGTGCCAGCAGCTTAGACTGGGAGCGGGGTACAGATACGCAGTATTTT.

The chain carries TRBV9 and TRBJ2-7, with 7 bases matching TRBD2. The CDR3 totals 14 residues. The germline V gene encodes CDR1 SGDLS and CDR2 YYNGEE. The ends lost 0 bases at V and 7 bases at J; junction bases unmatched: 7. The CDR3 coding sequence is TGTGCCAGCAGCGTAGAGGGGAGGGTGCAGGAGCAGTACTTC. Translated: CASSVEGRVQEQYF. The full variable domain, rest sourced from reference TRBV9 and TRBJ2-7, is DSGVTQTPKHLITATGQRVTLRCSPRSGDLSVYWYQQSLDQGLQFLIQYYNGEERAKGNILERFSAQQFPDLHSELNLSSLELGDSALYFCASSVEGRVQEQYFGPGTRLTVT.

This clone came up once. The chain is built from TRBV5-5 and TRBJ2-7; tentatively, D is TRBD2 (5 bases). The CDR3 covers 14 residues. The ends were cut back, 7 bases at V and 0 bases at J, with 14 bases in the middle. Germline-derived CDR1 and CDR2 are SGHKS and YYEKEE (reference sequence). CDR3 bases: TGTGCCAGCGGGTGGGCAGCGGCCTCCTACGAGCAGTACTTC. It translates to CASGWAAASYEQYF. Together with reference TRBV5-5 and TRBJ2-7, the CDR3 gives the full variable domain: DAGVTQSPTHLIKTRGQQVTLRCSPISGHKSVSWYQQVLGQGPQFIFQYYEKEERGRGNFPDRFSARQFPNYSSELNVNALLLGDSALYLCASGWAAASYEQYFGPGTRLTVT.

The chain employs TRBV2 and TRBJ2-7; D remains ambiguous. V was shortened by 6 bases and J by 3 bases, with 6 bases between the two germline ends. Per germline, CDR1 SNHLY and CDR2 FYNNEI. This CDR3 comprises 11 residues. The CDR3 loop reads CASRGLYEQYF. The CDR3 DNA sequence: TGTGCCAGCAGGGGTCTCTACGAGCAGTACTTC. Looking up the rest from reference TRBV2 and TRBJ2-7 gives the full variable domain: EPEVTQTPSHQVTQMGQEVILRCVPISNHLYFYWYRQILGQKVEFLVSFYNNEISEKSEIFDDQFSVERPDGSNFTLKIRSTKLEDSAMYFCASRGLYEQYFGPGTRLTVT.